This T cell receptor (beta chain) was identified in a study of blood T cells in healthy people across ages. General observations from the study: Changes seen in expanded clonotypes were possibly confounded by donor CMV status left unknown. Strong correlation was found linking TCR beta diversity to naive T cell percentage.

Details on this clonotype: Its antigen is not known.

Researchers report isolating at least 7 million PBMCs per sample. The second PCR ran about 6 to 12 cycles with a sample-barcoded 5' primer and J-beta primers. All samples yielded 2.5 million or more CDR3-containing paired-end reads. TCRdb re-analysed the 5' RACE reads in MiXCR, keeping a single row per CDR3 protein. Counted here are some 900,000 distinct CDR3 sequences, roughly 43% occurring once; the ten biggest clones make up roughly 13%. This CDR3 comprises 12 residues. Looked up from germline, CDR1 is DFQATT and CDR2 is SNEGSKA (reference sequence). Trimming shortened V by 3 bases and J by 7 bases, and 10 bases separated the two germline ends.

The sequencing input was blood. The receptor was isolated from a man aged 25-45 years in good health. The rearrangement uses TRBV20-1 and TRBJ1-5, with D perhaps matching TRBD1 (5 bases). Here the CDR3 DNA reads TGCAGTGCTAGGGGGGGTTACCAGCCCCAGCATTTT. Translating it yields CSARGGYQPQHF.